This T cell receptor (beta chain) was obtained from a study of identical twins. Template switching (which added a universal primer site) was used, and cDNA carried unique molecular identifiers. TCRdb re-analysed the 5' RACE reads in MiXCR, keeping a single row per CDR3 protein. The table has 500,000 to 600,000 distinct CDR3 sequences, approximately 22% seen once. Trimming stripped 7 bases from V and 5 bases from J, with 20 bases between. This CDR3 is built from 15 residues. This clonotype was recorded many times. The same sample was also used in a study of T cells expressing NK-cell markers. That source adds: Topping the CD3+CD56-NKG2C+ fraction as well were these clonotypes, in a few donors.

Sequences were obtained from CD4+ T cells sorted from blood. The rearrangement uses TRBV12-3 or TRBV12-4 and TRBJ2-5; TRBD2 is a possible D gene (6 bases). This TCR was recovered from a woman aged 18-35 years in good health. CDR3 in DNA: TGTGCCAGCACTTTGGGACTCCGGATTACGGAGACCCAGTACTTC. Translating it yields CASTLGLRITETQYF.